This T cell receptor (beta chain) originates from a study of long-term antiretroviral therapy in people with HIV. About the study: In the earliest collections, sampling predates the 2015 immediate-ART recommendation by about a decade.

Trimming cost V 1 base and J 4 bases, with 4 bases left between them. The CDR3 contains 13 residues. The germline V gene has CDR1 SGHNT and CDR2 YENEEA. An immunoSEQ assay, version v3.0, was performed at survey level. TCRdb's table, derived via immunoSEQ multiplex PCR, lists solely in-frame clones and lacks some. The sample lists over 6,500 clones, 74% occurring once. Sequencing was performed on unsorted PBMCs, taken 0.1 years before starting antiretroviral therapy. The chain links TRBV11-3 to TRBJ2-2, with D unclear. This sequence originates from a man aged 18 to 30 with HIV. The CDR3 here is CASSLGFTGELFF. In DNA form, the CDR3 reads TGTGCCAGCAGCTTAGGCTTCACCGGGGAGCTGTTTTTT.